Below are 28 T cell receptor beta chains sequenced from a single sample in a study of blood T cell repertoires in COVID-19. Here immunoSEQ multiplex PCR was the method, and the copy in TCRdb shows in-frame clones only, minus some. The table shows some 120,000 clones, with around 81% occurring only once. Source material: peripheral blood. The receptors originated from a human donor in a cohort sampled during active COVID-19.

The chain has TRBV30 and TRBJ2-2; the D is unclear. Germline CDR1 reads GTSNPN; CDR2 reads SVGIG (reference sequence). V was pared by 3 bases and J by 5 bases, with 10 bases between. The CDR3 has 13 amino acids. CDR3 region: CAWRFRLTGELFF. The DNA of the CDR3 is TGTGCCTGGAGGTTCCGGTTGACCGGGGAGCTGTTTTTT.

This clone was seen only once. V gene TRBV6-2 or TRBV6-3 combines with J gene TRBJ2-3, with D possibly being TRBD2 (6 bases). Germline V CDR1 and CDR2: MNHEY, SVGEGT. The CDR3 consists of 16 residues. V lost 2 bases to trimming and J lost 0 bases, with 12 bases between them. The CDR3 nucleotides are TGTGCCAGCAGTTACGACCTGGGGACTAGCACAGATACGCAGTATTTT. This codes for CASSYDLGTSTDTQYF.

The chain has TRBV5-1 and TRBJ2-7; 8 bases are shared with TRBD1. CDR1 and CDR2 (germline): SGHRS, YFSETQ. V lost 1 base, J lost 1 base, and 7 bases stayed unmatched. The CDR3 is made up of 16 amino acids. The CDR3 here is CASSLPRTGSSYEQYF. For the CDR3, the DNA is TGCGCCAGCAGCTTGCCTCGGACAGGGAGTTCCTACGAGCAGTACTTC. The complete variable domain, with remaining parts taken from reference TRBV5-1 and TRBJ2-7, reads KAGVTQTPRYLIKTRGQQVTLSCSPISGHRSVSWYQQTPGQGLQFLFEYFSETQRNKGNFPGRFSGRQFSNSRSEMNVSTLELGDSALYLCASSLPRTGSSYEQYFGPGTRLTVT.

The gene calls are TRBV5-1 and TRBJ2-1; 10 bases agree with TRBD2. V lost 4 bases to trimming and J lost 3 bases; unmatched junction nucleotides: 7. CDR1 is SGHRS and CDR2 is YFSETQ in the germline V gene. The CDR3 is made up of 16 amino acids. Written as DNA, the CDR3 is TGCGCCAGCAGCCCCTTTAGCGGGGGGCTCTACAATGAGCAGTTCTTC. Translating gives CASSPFSGGLYNEQFF.

J is TRBJ2-2 and V is TRBV2; TRBD1 is a possible D gene (5 bases). The ends were cut back, 6 bases at V and 7 bases at J, with 12 bases in the middle. Germline CDR1 and CDR2: SNHLY and FYNNEI. CDR3 length: 13 amino acids. The CDR3 spells CASSLRRGGELFF. For the CDR3, the DNA is TGTGCCAGCAGCCTTAGAAGGGGCGGGGAGCTGTTTTTT.

The J gene is TRBJ2-1, the V gene TRBV6-5; 8 nucleotides agree with TRBD2. This CDR3 has 16 residues. Losses at the gene ends were 0 bases for V and 5 bases for J; bases not matched to a gene: 6. Germline V gene sequence: CDR1 MNHEY, CDR2 SVGAGI. The CDR3 protein is CASSYSAGLVNNEQFF. The CDR3 DNA reads as TGTGCCAGCAGTTACTCTGCGGGACTAGTGAACAATGAGCAGTTCTTC.

This chain joins TRBV15 and TRBJ1-3; possibly TRBD1 for D (5 bases). The CDR3 has 15 amino acids. CDR1 and CDR2 from the germline V gene are LNHNV and YYDKDF (reference sequence). V was trimmed by 1 base and J by 4 bases, leaving 11 bases between them. CDR3 nucleotide sequence: TGTGCCACCAGCAGAGGCACAGGAGCCGGAAACACCATATATTTT. This gives the protein CATSRGTGAGNTIYF.

The rearrangement joins TRBV3-1 (or the pseudogene TRBV3-2) to TRBJ2-1; 9 nucleotides agree with TRBD1. The CDR3 is 16 amino acids. Germline V CDR1 and CDR2: LGHDT, YNNKEL (reference sequence). V gave up 0 bases and J gave up 7 bases; unmatched junction bases: 7. CDR3 sequence: CASSQDTGGAFNEQFF. CDR3 coding DNA: TGTGCCAGCAGCCAAGATACAGGGGGCGCATTTAATGAGCAGTTCTTC.

The rearrangement links TRBV6-1 to TRBJ1-2; D gene ambiguous. The CDR3 totals 16 residues. CDR1 is MNHNS, CDR2 SASEGT, per germline. V shed 2 bases and J shed 4 bases, with 17 bases lying between them. Here the CDR3 DNA reads TGTGCCAGCAGTGAATCCGGTGGCGAGGGAAGCTATGGCTACACCTTC. As protein: CASSESGGEGSYGYTF.

This sequence joins TRBV11-2 and TRBJ1-1; 8 nucleotides align to TRBD1. The junction had 8 bases not matched to a gene; V was cut back by 4 bases and J by 1 base. Germline V gene lookup returns CDR1 SGHAT and CDR2 FQNNGV. The length of the CDR3 is 16 residues. CDR3 DNA sequence: TGTGCCAGCAGCTCAGGACAGGGTCGGGGGAACACTGAAGCTTTCTTT. Encoded protein: CASSSGQGRGNTEAFF.

This chain links TRBV4-2 with TRBJ2-1, with TRBD1 identical over 7 bases. Germline V gene data show CDR1 as LGHNA and CDR2 as YNFKEQ. The CDR3 loop spans 15 amino acids. Losses at the gene ends were 1 base for V and 8 bases for J; bases not matched to a gene: 8. CDR3 residues: CASSQVGQSGDEQFF. For the CDR3, the DNA is TGTGCCAGCAGCCAAGTGGGACAGTCAGGCGATGAGCAGTTCTTC.

This chain connects TRBV2 to TRBJ1-5; D ambiguous. The V end was cut by 0 bases, the J end by 4 bases, with 7 bases between. CDR1 and CDR2 from the germline V gene are SNHLY and FYNNEI. The CDR3 has 14 residues. The CDR3 region is CASSEAGENQPQHF. The CDR3 DNA sequence: TGTGCCAGCAGTGAAGCGGGAGAGAATCAGCCCCAGCATTTT.

This chain joins TRBV29-1 and TRBJ2-5, with 7 bases that match TRBD1. Germline lookup yields CDR1 SQVTM and CDR2 ANQGSEA. The CDR3 loop spans 14 amino acids. Trimming cost V 6 bases and J 5 bases; bases outside gene matches: 12. The CDR3 bases are TGCAGCGTGGTTCGACAGGGCCGGAGTGAGACCCAGTACTTC. Protein product: CSVVRQGRSETQYF.

V usage is TRBV5-5 and J usage is TRBJ1-5, with 9 bases identical to TRBD1. This CDR3 has 14 amino acids. J was trimmed by 3 bases and V by 4 bases; bases with no gene match: 2. The germline V gene has CDR1 SGHKS and CDR2 YYEKEE (reference sequence). CDR3 DNA: TGTGCCAGCAGCCGGGACAGGGACAATCAGCCCCAGCATTTT. Translation: CASSRDRDNQPQHF.

V usage is TRBV29-1 and J usage is TRBJ1-1, with a possible D match to TRBD1 (5 bases). CDR3 length equals 13 residues. With 7 bases removed from V and 0 bases from J, the gap between germline ends came to 12 bases. CDR1 is SQVTM and CDR2 is ANQGSEA in the germline V gene. This CDR3 is CSAFRGMNTEAFF. The CDR3, as DNA: TGCAGCGCTTTTCGGGGGATGAACACTGAAGCTTTCTTT.

This clone was seen just once. This chain connects TRBV11-2 to TRBJ2-5, with D perhaps matching TRBD1 (5 bases). Trimming took 4 bases from V and 4 from J, leaving 10 bases between them. The CDR3 runs to 13 residues. Germline V gene lookup returns CDR1 SGHAT and CDR2 FQNNGV. The CDR3 protein is CASSSPGRETQYF. The CDR3 DNA is TGTGCCAGCAGCTCCCCAGGGCGAGAGACCCAGTACTTC.

This clone has only one observation. V is TRBV5-5 and J is TRBJ1-2; D perhaps matches TRBD1 (6 bases). V was clipped by 0 bases and J by 5 bases, with 17 bases between them. This CDR3 region has 16 residues. The germline CDR1 and CDR2 sequences are SGHKS and YYEKEE (reference sequence). The CDR3 region is CASSLDFKPQGYGYTF. The DNA for the CDR3 is TGTGCCAGCAGCTTGGACTTTAAACCGCAGGGGTATGGCTACACCTTC.

The rearrangement joins TRBV24-1 to TRBJ2-7, with D maybe TRBD2 (5 bases). CDR1 and CDR2 (germline): KGHDR, SFDVKD. With 1 base removed from V and 3 bases from J, the gap between germline ends came to 12 bases. The CDR3 has 15 amino acids. The DNA for the CDR3 is TGTGCCACCAGTGATTTCGCGGGCTTCCACTACGAGCAGTACTTC. Protein product: CATSDFAGFHYEQYF.

This clone was seen a handful of times. This chain links TRBV6-6 with TRBJ1-5, with TRBD1 matching over 7 bases. This CDR3 spans 17 amino acids. V shed 5 bases, J shed 4 bases, and the junction held 14 bases outside the gene matches. The germline CDR1 and CDR2 sequences are MNHNY and SVGAGI (reference sequence). The CDR3 is CASSPLGAGGRNQPQHF. The CDR3 nucleotides are TGTGCCAGCAGTCCCCTTGGGGCAGGGGGAAGAAATCAGCCCCAGCATTTT.

The chain carries TRBV9 and TRBJ2-2; maybe TRBD1 (5 bases). Per the germline V gene, CDR1 is SGDLS and CDR2 is YYNGEE. Deletions cut 2 bases from V and 4 bases from J, with 9 bases between. The CDR3 length is 14 residues. The chain's CDR3 is CASSVGHTTGELFF. The CDR3 region has the DNA TGTGCCAGCAGCGTCGGACACACCACCGGGGAGCTGTTTTTT.

The chain employs TRBV6-5 and TRBJ1-2; 7 nucleotides agree with TRBD1. V lost 4 bases to trimming and J lost 7 bases; unmatched junction nucleotides: 6. The CDR3 loop spans 13 amino acids. Per germline, CDR1 MNHEY and CDR2 SVGAGI. This CDR3 is CASSSGGSPGYTF. The CDR3 region has the DNA TGTGCCAGCAGTTCAGGGGGTAGTCCTGGCTACACCTTC.

The chain recombines TRBV11-2 with TRBJ2-7, with D maybe TRBD1 (6 bases). The CDR3 covers 15 residues. V lost 1 base and J lost 6, with 16 bases in between. Germline V gives CDR1 SGHAT, CDR2 FQNNGV. In DNA form, the CDR3 reads TGTGCCAGCAGCTTAGCACCCAGGGGTCGGGGCGAGCAGTACTTC. Translated, it gives CASSLAPRGRGEQYF.

This clone showed up just once. The same CDR3 can be traced to other DNA sequences in this sample. The chain employs TRBV7-8 and TRBJ1-1, with D perhaps TRBD1 (5 bases). Germline V gene sequence: CDR1 SGHVS, CDR2 FQNEAQ. This CDR3 contains 13 residues. V dropped 6 bases and J dropped 1 base, with 9 bases sitting between them. The CDR3 here is CASSSDRNTEAFF. The CDR3 nucleotides read TGTGCCAGCAGTTCCGACAGGAACACTGAAGCTTTCTTT.

The V gene is TRBV6-5, the J gene TRBJ2-5; no reliable D call. Germline CDR1 reads MNHEY; CDR2 reads SVGAGI. The CDR3 contains 15 residues. V gave up 4 bases and J gave up 5 bases, with 17 bases separating them. The chain's CDR3 is CASSSSPEYGETQYF. CDR3 DNA sequence: TGTGCCAGCAGTTCCTCGCCGGAGTACGGGGAGACCCAGTACTTC.

This rearrangement joins TRBV19 to TRBJ1-2; TRBD1 is a possible D gene (6 bases). The CDR3 contains 14 residues. CDR1 and CDR2 (germline): LNHDA, SQIVND (reference sequence). The germline V and J ends were trimmed by 7 bases and 2 bases, with 14 bases remaining between them. The CDR3 DNA reads TGTGCCAGTACCTCACCCGACAGGAACTATGGCTACACCTTC. As protein: CASTSPDRNYGYTF. Together with reference TRBV19 and TRBJ1-2, the CDR3 gives the full variable domain: DGGITQSPKYLFRKEGQNVTLSCEQNLNHDAMYWYRQDPGQGLRLIYYSQIVNDFQKGDIAEGYSVSREKKESFPLTVTSAQKNPTAFYLCASTSPDRNYGYTFGSGTRLTVV.

The V and J genes are TRBV18 and TRBJ1-1; a weak D match, TRBD1 (5 bases). The CDR3 covers 16 residues. The V end was cut by 1 base, the J end by 6 bases, with 18 bases between. Germline lookup yields CDR1 KGHSH and CDR2 LQKENI. This chain's CDR3 is CASSPQREGRRAEAFF. The CDR3 DNA reads TGTGCCAGCTCACCACAAAGGGAGGGGAGAAGGGCTGAAGCTTTCTTT.

This chain links TRBV29-1 with TRBJ2-3; 8 nucleotides agree with TRBD2. The germline V gene encodes CDR1 SQVTM and CDR2 ANQGSEA. V lost 2 bases to trimming and J lost 6 bases; unmatched junction nucleotides: 7. The CDR3 is 14 amino acids. Written as DNA, the CDR3 is TGCAGCGTTGAAAGTTCGGGAGGGAGCGATACGCAGTATTTT. This sequence encodes CSVESSGGSDTQYF.

The J gene is TRBJ2-1, the V gene TRBV4-1; D unclear. Germline V gives CDR1 MGHRA, CDR2 YSYEKL. The CDR3 consists of 17 residues. V lost 0 bases to trimming and J lost 0 bases, with 12 bases between them. CDR3 sequence reads: CASSQDHGSHSYNEQFF. The CDR3 DNA reads as TGCGCCAGCAGCCAAGATCACGGTTCGCACTCCTACAATGAGCAGTTCTTC.